Below are 32 T cell receptor beta chains sequenced from a single sample in a study of T cell repertoires in ileal Crohn's disease. The sample's time point: neoterminal ileum biopsy at postoperative endoscopy, about 6 months after surgery. Using immunoSEQ multiplex PCR, the repertoire was profiled, and TCRdb retains in-frame clones only, with some absent. In the table there are some 11,000 clones, about four fifths of which are singletons. Sequencing was performed on ileal tissue. The receptor source for this set is an adult with Crohn's disease.

V is TRBV29-1 and J is TRBJ1-2; 8 bases are a match to TRBD1. The CDR3 runs 13 residues. Unmatched junction bases numbered 7, after V lost 6 bases and J lost 4 bases. Germline CDR1 SQVTM, CDR2 ANQGSEA. This CDR3 is CSVVTGAPYGYTF. The CDR3 nucleotides read TGCAGCGTCGTGACAGGGGCACCCTATGGCTACACCTTC.

The chain combines TRBV5-8 with TRBJ2-7; D not certain. Trimming removed 1 base from V and 12 bases from J, with 14 bases in between. This CDR3 is 12 amino acids long. The germline CDR1 and CDR2 sequences are SGHTS and YDEGEE. The CDR3 region has the DNA TGTGCCAGCAGCTTGCTTCTCTCAAACGGGTACTTC. Protein sequence: CASSLLLSNGYF. The entire variable domain, with the rest obtained from reference TRBV5-8 and TRBJ2-7, is as follows: EAGVTQSPTHLIKTRGQQATLRCSPISGHTSVYWYQQALGLGLQFLLWYDEGEERNRGNFPPRFSGRQFPNYSSELNVNALELEDSALYLCASSLLLSNGYFGPGTRLTVT.

This clone turned up a few times. The J gene is TRBJ2-5, the V gene TRBV10-2; 11 positions agree with TRBD2. Germline values: CDR1 WSHSY, CDR2 SAAADI. This CDR3 spans 14 amino acids. Trimming cost V 8 bases and J 3 bases; bases outside gene matches: 5. DNA for the CDR3: TGCGCCAGCGGCGGGACTAGCGGAAAAGAGACCCAGTACTTC. Translated, it gives CASGGTSGKETQYF.

The V and J genes are TRBV27 and TRBJ1-2; D remains unclear. There are 16 residues in the CDR3. Germline V gene data show CDR1 as MNHEY and CDR2 as SMNVEV (reference sequence). The V gene lost 6 bases and the J gene lost 2 bases, with 19 bases spanning the gap. CDR3 sequence reads: CASRSQDEGWNYGYTF. CDR3 nucleotides: TGTGCCAGCAGGTCACAAGACGAGGGATGGAACTATGGCTACACCTTC.

The V gene is TRBV9, the J gene TRBJ2-2; D may be TRBD2 (6 bases). CDR1 SGDLS and CDR2 YYNGEE come from the germline V gene. This CDR3 has 14 residues. V lost 3 bases to trimming and J lost 6 bases, with 12 bases between them. CDR3 protein: CASSANWGAGELFF. The CDR3 coding sequence is TGTGCCAGCAGCGCCAACTGGGGGGCCGGGGAGCTGTTTTTT.

The rearrangement uses TRBV5-1 and TRBJ1-6; TRBD1 might be the D (5 bases). V was trimmed by 4 bases and J by 9 bases, leaving 11 bases between them. The CDR3 has 13 amino acids. Germline assignment: CDR1 SGHRS and CDR2 YFSETQ. The CDR3, as DNA: TGCGCCAGCAGCCAAACGGGGGGTTCACCCCTCCACTTT. Translated: CASSQTGGSPLHF.

The rearrangement joins TRBV27 to TRBJ1-2, with 7 nucleotides matching TRBD1. There are 17 residues in the CDR3. The V segment lost 2 bases and the J segment 1 base; nucleotides outside the gene matches: 10. Germline loops: CDR1 MNHEY, CDR2 SMNVEV (reference sequence). The DNA of the CDR3 is TGTGCCAGCAGTTTACCCGGGCAGGGGGACAATAACTATGGCTACACCTTC. As protein: CASSLPGQGDNNYGYTF.

The V gene is TRBV2, the J gene TRBJ1-1; D is undetermined. CDR3 length equals 13 residues. The germline V gene has CDR1 SNHLY and CDR2 FYNNEI. Deletions cut 10 bases from V and 5 bases from J, with 17 bases between. CDR3 bases: TGTGCCACCAGAGACCGGGAGGGAACTGAAGCTTTCTTT. It encodes CATRDREGTEAFF. The complete variable domain, with remaining parts taken from reference TRBV2 and TRBJ1-1, reads EPEVTQTPSHQVTQMGQEVILRCVPISNHLYFYWYRQILGQKVEFLVSFYNNEISEKSEIFDDQFSVERPDGSNFTLKIRSTKLEDSAMYFCATRDREGTEAFFGQGTRLTVV.

In its sample, this clone was seen once. The V call is TRBV30, the J call TRBJ1-1; D is undetermined. V lost 2 bases and J lost 3, with 22 bases in between. Per germline, CDR1 GTSNPN and CDR2 SVGIG (reference sequence). The CDR3 consists of 17 residues. CDR3 in DNA: TGTGCCTGGAGTAAACTGTGGAACAGTTTAAGTGACACTGAAGCTTTCTTT. This encodes CAWSKLWNSLSDTEAFF. Full variable domain (outside the CDR3, taken from reference TRBV30 and TRBJ1-1): SQTIHQWPATLVQPVGSPLSLECTVEGTSNPNLYWYRQAAGRGLQLLFYSVGIGQISSEVPQNLSASRPQDRQFILSSKKLLLSDSGFYLCAWSKLWNSLSDTEAFFGQGTRLTVV.

This chain links TRBV7-8 with TRBJ2-7; no definite D call. The CDR3 spans 15 residues. The V gene lost 2 bases and the J gene lost 3 bases, with 14 bases spanning the gap. Germline V lookup: CDR1 SGHVS, CDR2 FQNEAQ. The CDR3 protein is CASSLLSGSHYEQYF. In nucleotides, the CDR3 is TGTGCCAGCAGCTTATTGTCCGGGTCCCACTACGAGCAGTACTTC.

The genes are TRBV19 and TRBJ2-2; tentative D call: TRBD2 (5 bases). CDR3 length equals 16 residues. Trimming shortened V by 4 bases and J by 2 bases, and 14 bases separated the two germline ends. CDR1 and CDR2 from the germline V gene are LNHDA and SQIVND (reference sequence). Written as DNA, the CDR3 is TGTGCCAGTAGTAGCAGTCGCAGACTAAACACCGGGGAGCTGTTTTTT. It yields the protein CASSSSRRLNTGELFF.

As DNA, the CDR3 is TGCAGCGTTGGCGACAGTACCTACGAGCAGTACTTC. Its translation: CSVGDSTYEQYF. This rearrangement joins TRBV29-1 to TRBJ2-7, with D possibly TRBD1 on 5 matching bases. This CDR3 contains 12 residues. V shed 4 bases and J shed 2 bases, with 9 bases lying between them. Germline V gene data show CDR1 as SQVTM and CDR2 as ANQGSEA.

The chain couples TRBV5-5 to TRBJ1-1, with D unresolved. V was cut by 0 bases and J by 1 base, with 7 bases left in between. Germline V CDR1 and CDR2: SGHKS, YYEKEE (reference sequence). The CDR3 totals 14 residues. The CDR3 sequence: CASSLVYRNTEAFF. In DNA form, the CDR3 reads TGTGCCAGCAGCTTGGTGTATAGGAACACTGAAGCTTTCTTT.

The chain employs TRBV6-4 and TRBJ2-3, with 10 positions matching TRBD1. Germline loops: CDR1 MRHNA, CDR2 SNTAGT. The J segment lost 4 bases and the V segment lost 4 bases, leaving 2 bases of the junction unmatched. The CDR3 loop spans 14 amino acids. CDR3: CASSGGQGADTQYF. The CDR3 region has the DNA TGTGCCAGCAGTGGTGGACAGGGGGCAGATACGCAGTATTTT.

The chain carries TRBV5-5 and TRBJ1-5; D ambiguous. V lost 4 bases and J lost 6, with 20 bases in between. CDR1 is SGHKS, CDR2 YYEKEE, per germline (reference sequence). The CDR3 extends over 16 amino acids. This CDR3 reads CASSPVASRGTQPQHF. DNA for the CDR3: TGTGCCAGCAGCCCCGTCGCATCGCGGGGAACTCAGCCCCAGCATTTT.

As DNA, the CDR3 is TGTGCCAGCGCCTCAGGGGGATATGGCTACACCTTC. Residues: CASASGGYGYTF. V is TRBV2 and J is TRBJ1-2; 7 bases line up with TRBD1. V lost 8 bases and J lost 5; bases outside the gene matches: 5. This CDR3 is built from 12 residues. CDR1 is SNHLY and CDR2 is FYNNEI in the germline V gene.

This clone has only one observation. The CDR3 DNA reads TGTGCTAGTGGCCAGGGTTATAGCAATCAGCCCCAGCATTTT. Encoded protein: CASGQGYSNQPQHF. The V gene is TRBV12-5, the J gene TRBJ1-5; tentatively, D is TRBD1 (5 bases). The CDR3 spans 14 residues. The V end was cut by 6 bases, the J end by 0 bases, with 9 bases between. Germline V gives CDR1 LGHNT, CDR2 FRNRAP. Full variable domain (rest looked up from reference TRBV12-5 and TRBJ1-5): DARVTQTPRHKVTEMGQEVTMRCQPILGHNTVFWYRQTMMQGLELLAYFRNRAPLDDSGMPKDRFSAEMPDATLATLKIQPSEPRDSAVYFCASGQGYSNQPQHFGDGTRLSIL.

The chain carries TRBV2 and TRBJ2-1, with a weak D call TRBD1 (6 bases). This CDR3 is built from 14 residues. Germline V gene data show CDR1 as SNHLY and CDR2 as FYNNEI. Between the trimmed V and J ends, which lost 5 bases and 3 bases, there was a span of 11 bases. The CDR3 sequence is CASSPGALYNEQFF. DNA of the CDR3: TGTGCCAGCAGTCCAGGGGCCCTCTACAATGAGCAGTTCTTC.

The chain is built from TRBV6-1 and TRBJ2-3, with D perhaps matching TRBD1 (6 bases). The V and J ends lost 6 bases and 3 bases respectively, with 10 bases between them. The CDR3 has 13 amino acids. CDR1 and CDR2 (germline): MNHNS, SASEGT. CDR3 region: CASRKTGTDTQYF. CDR3 nucleotide sequence: TGTGCCAGCAGAAAAACAGGGACAGATACGCAGTATTTT.

The gene calls are TRBV27 and TRBJ1-6, with 8 bases matching TRBD1. This CDR3 comprises 15 residues. V lost 6 bases to trimming and J lost 8 bases; unmatched junction nucleotides: 9. Germline V gene data show CDR1 as MNHEY and CDR2 as SMNVEV (reference sequence). The CDR3 protein is CASSLLGQGHSPLHF. The CDR3 DNA reads TGTGCCAGCAGCCTACTCGGACAGGGACATTCACCCCTCCACTTT.

In DNA form, the CDR3 reads TGTGCCAGCAGCGTGACAGGGTACACTGAAGCTTTCTTT. Its protein is CASSVTGYTEAFF. The chain has TRBV5-4 and TRBJ1-1, with TRBD1 identical over 7 bases. Germline lookup yields CDR1 SGHNT and CDR2 YYREEE (reference sequence). The V gene end was trimmed by 4 bases and the J gene end by 3 bases; junction bases not matched to a gene: 3. The CDR3 loop spans 13 amino acids.

The chain joins TRBV10-3 to TRBJ1-5; no firm D call. V was pared by 6 bases and J by 3 bases, with 12 bases between. CDR1 is ENHRY and CDR2 is SYGVKD in the germline V gene. The CDR3 contains 14 residues. The CDR3 DNA follows: TGTGCCATCAGCCCCCCAGGCACCAATCAGCCCCAGCATTTT. It encodes CAISPPGTNQPQHF.

This clone has only one observation. This chain uses TRBV5-1 with TRBJ1-1; 7 positions agree with TRBD1. CDR1 SGHRS and CDR2 YFSETQ come from the germline V gene. Unmatched junction bases numbered 6, after V lost 4 bases and J lost 3 bases. The CDR3 consists of 14 residues. The CDR3 is CASSPFGTDTEAFF. CDR3 in DNA: TGCGCCAGCAGCCCCTTCGGGACAGACACTGAAGCTTTCTTT.

The genes are TRBV30 and TRBJ2-7, with a possible D match to TRBD1 (5 bases). The CDR3 extends over 13 amino acids. V dropped 2 bases and J dropped 1 base, with 9 bases sitting between them. In germline, CDR1 is GTSNPN, CDR2 SVGIG (reference sequence). CDR3 sequence reads: CAWSLQDSYEQYF. The CDR3, as DNA: TGTGCCTGGAGTCTACAGGATTCCTACGAGCAGTACTTC.

The chain has TRBV25-1 and TRBJ1-4, with a tentative D call TRBD1 (5 bases). Trimming pared 2 bases from V and 3 bases from J, leaving 7 bases between. This CDR3 is 14 amino acids long. The germline CDR1 and CDR2 sequences are MGHDK and SYGVNS. CDR3 protein: CASSEGASNEKLFF. CDR3 nucleotide sequence: TGTGCCAGCAGTGAAGGGGCCTCTAATGAAAAACTGTTTTTT.

This clone was found a few times. J is TRBJ1-5 and V is TRBV2, with 12 bases identical to TRBD1. CDR1 and CDR2 from the germline V gene are SNHLY and FYNNEI. CDR3 length equals 16 residues. V was clipped by 6 bases and J by 2 bases; unmatched bases: 5. As DNA, the CDR3 is TGTGCCAGCAGAGTGGGACAGGGGGCCGGCAATCAGCCCCAGCATTTT. This codes for CASRVGQGAGNQPQHF.

Comment on this clone: Compared with germline, one end of the junction differs, possibly owing to a read error. The J gene is TRBJ1-2, the V gene TRBV29-1; D might be TRBD1 (6 bases). Germline V lookup: CDR1 SQVTM, CDR2 ANQGSEA. The CDR3 extends over 12 amino acids. The CDR3 here is CVWGGAGYGYTF. The DNA for the CDR3 is TGTGTTTGGGGGGGCGCAGGCTATGGCTACACCTTC.

The CDR3 loop is CASSPGWSGGYTF. CDR3 nucleotides: TGTGCCAGCAGCCCAGGGTGGAGCGGGGGCTACACCTTC. This chain connects TRBV27 to TRBJ1-2; possible D gene TRBD1, 5 bases. The CDR3 totals 13 residues. The germline V gene encodes CDR1 MNHEY and CDR2 SMNVEV (reference sequence). V dropped 6 bases and J dropped 8 bases, with 16 bases sitting between them.

The rearrangement joins TRBV7-2 to TRBJ1-5; 9 positions agree with TRBD1. CDR1 and CDR2 (germline): SGHTA, FQGNSA. Unmatched junction bases numbered 11, after V lost 5 bases and J lost 6 bases. This CDR3 spans 16 amino acids. The CDR3, as DNA: TGTGCCAGCAGCATGTTGACAGGGGGAATTCGTCAGCCCCAGCATTTT. Translation: CASSMLTGGIRQPQHF.

The rearrangement joins TRBV25-1 to TRBJ1-5; tentatively, D is TRBD1 (5 bases). This CDR3 is built from 14 residues. The V gene lost 2 bases and the J gene lost 5 bases, with 10 bases spanning the gap. Germline V gene sequence: CDR1 MGHDK, CDR2 SYGVNS. This CDR3 reads CASSEPGSHQPQHF. The CDR3 region has the DNA TGTGCCAGCAGTGAACCAGGGTCTCATCAGCCCCAGCATTTT.

The rearrangement links TRBV4-2 to TRBJ2-1; D is uncertain. V lost 0 bases to trimming and J lost 4 bases, with 7 bases between them. CDR1 and CDR2 from the germline V gene are LGHNA and YNFKEQ. The CDR3 is 14 amino acids. CDR3 nucleotides: TGTGCCAGCAGCCAAGATAGCCAGTACAATGAGCAGTTCTTC. It specifies CASSQDSQYNEQFF.

The chain combines TRBV10-3 with TRBJ2-3; D remains ambiguous. V lost 8 bases to trimming and J lost 4 bases, with 10 bases between them. Germline-derived CDR1 and CDR2 are ENHRY and SYGVKD. This CDR3 spans 12 amino acids. The CDR3 bases are TGTGCCATCGGGTCTAGAGCAGATACGCAGTATTTT. This codes for CAIGSRADTQYF.